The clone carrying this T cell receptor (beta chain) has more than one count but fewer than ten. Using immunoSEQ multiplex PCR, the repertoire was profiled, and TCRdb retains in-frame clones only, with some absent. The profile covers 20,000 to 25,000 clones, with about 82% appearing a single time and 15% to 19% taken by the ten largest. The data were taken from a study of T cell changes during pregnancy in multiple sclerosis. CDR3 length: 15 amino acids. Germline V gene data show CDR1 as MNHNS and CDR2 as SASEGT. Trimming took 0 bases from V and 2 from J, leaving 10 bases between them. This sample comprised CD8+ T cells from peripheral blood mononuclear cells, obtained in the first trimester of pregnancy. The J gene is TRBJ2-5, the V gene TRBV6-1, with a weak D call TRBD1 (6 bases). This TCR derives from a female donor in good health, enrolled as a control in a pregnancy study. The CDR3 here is CASSEAAGAQETQYF. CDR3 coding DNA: TGTGCCAGCAGTGAAGCAGCAGGGGCACAAGAGACCCAGTACTTC.